Presented here are 16 T cell receptor beta chains from one specimen sequenced in a study of CD8+ T cells in alopecia areata. Treatment specified: oral pan-JAK inhibitor, 5-10 mg twice daily. Reverse transcription of extracted RNA yielded cDNA, which provided the sequencing template. The protocol was immunoSEQ multiplex PCR, while the TCRdb copy is restricted to in-frame clones and leaves out a portion. The data hold 150,000 to 200,000 clones, with 55% to 70% observed a single time. Material: CD4+ T cells sorted from blood, obtained at week 4, from a patient treated with tofacitinib. These receptor sequences come from a human donor with alopecia areata.

The V and J genes are TRBV6-5 and TRBJ2-3; no clear D gene. The CDR3 consists of 15 residues. Trimming removed 2 bases from V and 2 bases from J, with 11 bases in between. Germline CDR1 and CDR2: MNHEY and SVGAGI. The DNA for the CDR3 is TGTGCCAGCAGTTACAAGAGACCGAACACAGATACGCAGTATTTT. Translation: CASSYKRPNTDTQYF.

The V and J genes are TRBV27 and TRBJ2-2; perhaps TRBD1 as D (5 bases). This CDR3 has 17 amino acids. Deletions cut 8 bases from V and 7 bases from J, with 26 bases between. CDR1 and CDR2 (germline): MNHEY, SMNVEV (reference sequence). This chain's CDR3 is CASLPLGQGGLGGELFF. The CDR3 DNA reads as TGTGCCAGCCTCCCTCTTGGGCAGGGCGGTTTGGGCGGGGAGCTGTTTTTT.

A few counts support this clone. The J gene is TRBJ2-6, the V gene TRBV27; weak D call: TRBD1 (5 bases). The V gene lost 5 bases and the J gene lost 0 bases, with 8 bases spanning the gap. The germline V gene encodes CDR1 MNHEY and CDR2 SMNVEV (reference sequence). This CDR3 comprises 15 residues. CDR3 in amino acids: CASSRQSSGANVLTF. The DNA of the CDR3 is TGTGCCAGCAGTCGACAGAGCTCTGGGGCCAACGTCCTGACTTTC.

The chain carries TRBV30 and TRBJ1-2; D is ambiguous. This CDR3 region has 12 residues. Between the trimmed V and J ends, which lost 0 bases and 5 bases, there was a span of 7 bases. The germline V gene encodes CDR1 GTSNPN and CDR2 SVGIG (reference sequence). CDR3 sequence: CAWSVTAYGYTF. The CDR3 DNA is TGTGCCTGGAGTGTAACGGCTTATGGCTACACCTTC.

This clone was seen a few times. This chain joins TRBV7-2 and TRBJ2-7; the D is unclear. The ends were cut back, 5 bases at V and 2 bases at J, with 13 bases in the middle. Germline V CDR1 and CDR2: SGHTA, FQGNSA. This CDR3 contains 14 residues. CDR3 DNA: TGTGCCAGCAGCCAGAGGACGGCGACCTACGAGCAGTACTTC. This encodes CASSQRTATYEQYF.

This chain joins TRBV29-1 and TRBJ2-2; possible D gene TRBD2, 5 bases. This CDR3 contains 14 residues. V lost 2 bases, J lost 2 bases, and 9 bases lay in between. Germline assignment: CDR1 SQVTM and CDR2 ANQGSEA. CDR3 residues: CSVERGTNTGELFF. As DNA, the CDR3 is TGCAGCGTTGAACGGGGTACAAACACCGGGGAGCTGTTTTTT.

V is TRBV30 and J is TRBJ2-1; maybe TRBD1 (6 bases). V lost 3 bases and J 0 bases, leaving 9 bases between the germline ends. Germline lookup yields CDR1 GTSNPN and CDR2 SVGIG (reference sequence). This CDR3 has 14 residues. The CDR3 reads CAWRTGSSYNEQFF. The CDR3 DNA reads as TGTGCCTGGAGAACAGGGAGCTCCTACAATGAGCAGTTCTTC.

This clone was seen a few times. J is TRBJ2-3 and V is TRBV19; D is uncertain. The germline V and J ends were trimmed by 7 bases and 2 bases, with 16 bases remaining between them. Germline assignment: CDR1 LNHDA and CDR2 SQIVND (reference sequence). The CDR3 covers 15 residues. For the CDR3, the DNA is TGTGCCAGTAAAGTCGCAGGATCCATCACAGATACGCAGTATTTT. Protein sequence: CASKVAGSITDTQYF.

This clone appeared a single time. J is TRBJ1-2 and V is TRBV30; 7 nucleotides match TRBD1. Germline V gene data show CDR1 as GTSNPN and CDR2 as SVGIG (reference sequence). The CDR3 runs to 15 residues. With V trimmed by 2 bases and J by 2 bases, 8 bases remained unmatched. The CDR3 sequence: CAWSSPGQTNYGYTF. The CDR3 nucleotides read TGTGCCTGGAGTTCCCCGGGACAGACGAACTATGGCTACACCTTC.

This chain connects TRBV10-3 to TRBJ1-1, with D possibly matching TRBD1 (5 bases). The CDR3 loop spans 15 amino acids. The germline V gene has CDR1 ENHRY and CDR2 SYGVKD. V shed 4 bases and J shed 3 bases, with 15 bases lying between them. The CDR3 is CAISVQGRFDTEAFF. The CDR3 region has the DNA TGTGCCATCAGTGTGCAGGGAAGGTTTGACACTGAAGCTTTCTTT.

This clone has just a few counts. The J gene is TRBJ1-2, the V gene TRBV5-6; perhaps TRBD1 as D (6 bases). Germline assignment: CDR1 SGHDT and CDR2 YYEEEE. V lost 1 base and J 6 bases, leaving 16 bases between the germline ends. The CDR3 runs to 15 residues. CDR3 coding DNA: TGTGCCAGCAGCTTGACAGGGAGACATTCCGATGGCTACACCTTC. Translated: CASSLTGRHSDGYTF.

The rearrangement uses TRBV15 and TRBJ2-3; a weak D match, TRBD2 (5 bases). Trimming stripped 5 bases from V and 3 bases from J, with 12 bases between. Germline V lookup: CDR1 LNHNV, CDR2 YYDKDF (reference sequence). The CDR3 consists of 14 residues. CDR3 coding DNA: TGTGCCACCAGCGGGAGAAGTGGGACAGATACGCAGTATTTT. It translates to CATSGRSGTDTQYF.

V usage is TRBV28 and J usage is TRBJ1-5; D call uncertain. Germline V lookup: CDR1 MDHEN, CDR2 SYDVKM. The CDR3 runs to 13 residues. V shed 2 bases and J shed 4 bases, with 6 bases lying between them. Here the CDR3 reads CASSLGENQPQHF. The DNA for the CDR3 is TGTGCCAGCAGTTTAGGCGAGAATCAGCCCCAGCATTTT.

The chain couples TRBV30 to TRBJ2-2, with TRBD2 identical over 7 bases. The CDR3 spans 15 residues. J was trimmed by 5 bases and V by 1 base; bases with no gene match: 7. Germline assignment: CDR1 GTSNPN and CDR2 SVGIG (reference sequence). CDR3 sequence: CAWSALGTITGELFF. Here the CDR3 DNA reads TGTGCCTGGAGTGCTCTCGGGACTATTACCGGGGAGCTGTTTTTT.

The chain recombines TRBV30 with TRBJ1-3, with D unclear. Trimming took off 1 base at V and 5 bases at J, with 12 bases between the two ends. The CDR3 sequence is 14 residues long. Per germline, CDR1 GTSNPN and CDR2 SVGIG (reference sequence). CDR3 residues: CAWSEGYDRNTIYF. The CDR3 DNA reads TGTGCCTGGAGTGAAGGGTATGACCGAAACACCATATATTTT.

The chain joins TRBV25-1 to TRBJ1-4; D perhaps matches TRBD1 (6 bases). Trimming stripped 3 bases from V and 3 bases from J, with 11 bases between. The CDR3 consists of 15 residues. CDR1 and CDR2 from the germline V gene are MGHDK and SYGVNS. This chain's CDR3 is CASSEGGDANEKLFF. The DNA of the CDR3 is TGTGCCAGCAGTGAGGGGGGCGATGCTAATGAAAAACTGTTTTTT.